The next 9 T cell receptor beta chains were all read from a single sample in a study of blood T cell repertoires in COVID-19. Clones were sequenced by immunoSEQ multiplex PCR, and TCRdb holds only the in-frame ones, with some missing. The table shows fewer than 300,000 clones, with roughly 92% occurring only once. Sequencing was done on a sample of peripheral blood. These receptors were taken from a woman aged 25 to 39 with COVID-19, enrolled during active disease.

The genes are TRBV9 and TRBJ1-3; TRBD1 aligns across 11 bases. Losses at the gene ends were 4 bases for V and 2 bases for J; bases not matched to a gene: 5. The CDR3 is 16 amino acids. Germline values: CDR1 SGDLS, CDR2 YYNGEE. The CDR3, as DNA: TGTGCCAGCAGCTCACAGGGACAGGGGGCTGGAAACACCATATATTTT. This translates into CASSSQGQGAGNTIYF.

J is TRBJ1-5 and V is TRBV6-1, with D perhaps matching TRBD1 (6 bases). V dropped 2 bases and J dropped 5 bases, with 16 bases sitting between them. The CDR3 totals 16 residues. Germline values: CDR1 MNHNS, CDR2 SASEGT. The CDR3, as DNA: TGTGCCAGCAGTGAAATGTATGGGACATCACATCAGCCCCAGCATTTT. Its protein product is CASSEMYGTSHQPQHF.

The V and J genes are TRBV10-3 and TRBJ1-6, with D perhaps matching TRBD1 (5 bases). V was shortened by 4 bases and J by 10 bases, with 14 bases between the two germline ends. CDR1 is ENHRY, CDR2 SYGVKD, per germline. The CDR3 is 14 amino acids. For the CDR3, the DNA is TGTGCCATCAGTGCACAGGTAGCGGAATCACCCCTCCACTTT. It specifies CAISAQVAESPLHF.

The V gene is TRBV5-6, the J gene TRBJ2-1, with D possibly matching TRBD2 (6 bases). Trimming took 4 bases from V and 15 from J, leaving 20 bases between them. The CDR3 runs 13 residues. CDR1 is SGHDT, CDR2 YYEEEE, per germline. The CDR3 loop reads CASSPEGRRLVFF. CDR3 sequence (DNA): TGTGCCAGCAGCCCCGAGGGGAGGCGGCTCGTGTTCTTC. Full variable domain (remainder filled in from reference TRBV5-6 and TRBJ2-1): DAGVTQSPTHLIKTRGQQVTLRCSPKSGHDTVSWYQQALGQGPQFIFQYYEEEERQRGNFPDRFSGHQFPNYSSELNVNALLLGDSALYLCASSPEGRRLVFFGPGTRLTVL.

The chain couples TRBV19 to TRBJ2-3; TRBD2 matches 10 bases. Germline CDR1 reads LNHDA; CDR2 reads SQIVND (reference sequence). The CDR3 spans 15 residues. V was clipped by 6 bases and J by 4 bases; unmatched bases: 7. The CDR3 DNA is TGTGCCAGTAGACCCACTAGCGGGATGGCAGATACGCAGTATTTT. This gives the protein CASRPTSGMADTQYF.

In this sample, this clone turned up once. This chain links TRBV9 with TRBJ1-2; D is perhaps TRBD1 (6 bases). Germline values: CDR1 SGDLS, CDR2 YYNGEE. The CDR3 has 17 residues. V lost 0 bases to trimming and J lost 8 bases, with 23 bases between them. The CDR3 sequence: CASSVALTGGDQWGYTF. CDR3 nucleotides: TGTGCCAGCAGCGTAGCTTTGACAGGTGGTGATCAGTGGGGCTACACCTTC.

The chain couples TRBV6-6 to TRBJ1-1; TRBD1 aligns across 8 bases. In germline, CDR1 is MNHNY, CDR2 SVGAGI (reference sequence). V lost 6 bases and J lost 0; bases outside the gene matches: 3. The CDR3 loop spans 14 amino acids. CDR3 nucleotides: TGTGCCAGCAGAACGGGACAGGTGAACACTGAAGCTTTCTTT. Translated, it gives CASRTGQVNTEAFF.

The chain joins TRBV3-1 (or the pseudogene TRBV3-2) to TRBJ2-3; the match to TRBD2 covers 10 bases. The trim removed 5 bases at V and 3 bases at J, leaving 5 bases unmatched. In germline, CDR1 is LGHDT, CDR2 YNNKEL (reference sequence). The CDR3 runs to 15 residues. CDR3 protein: CASSDGLAETDTQYF. The CDR3 DNA sequence: TGTGCCAGCAGCGACGGACTAGCGGAAACAGATACGCAGTATTTT.

V gene TRBV2 combines with J gene TRBJ1-1; D may be TRBD1 (5 bases). The CDR3 totals 14 residues. The germline CDR1 and CDR2 sequences are SNHLY and FYNNEI. Trimming left V 6 bases short and J 4 bases short, with 15 bases between. The CDR3, as DNA: TGTGCCAGCAGATTAGGGGTCGTGACCACTGAAGCTTTCTTT. Encoded protein: CASRLGVVTTEAFF.